This TCR beta chain was observed in a study of shared clonotypes between healthy human individuals. Findings and limits, study-wide: Represented genetic and exposure-history diversity was restricted by having few donors.

The split of CD4+ cells yielded CD45RA+ naive and CD45RA-negative memory subsets. Of note for this clone: Its antigen is unknown.

Clones were sequenced by immunoSEQ multiplex PCR, and TCRdb holds only the in-frame ones, with some missing. The table has over 2 million clones, 85% to 95% seen once. The CDR3 loop spans 14 amino acids. Losses at the gene ends were 4 bases for V and 2 bases for J; bases not matched to a gene: 6. Germline loops: CDR1 SGHRS, CDR2 YFSETQ. This chain connects TRBV5-1 to TRBJ2-7, with 7 nucleotides matching TRBD2. The sequencing sample was made of naive CD4+ T cells sorted from blood. Described subset: CD45RA+ positively selected. The sequence derives from a man between 18 and 29 years old in good health. DNA for the CDR3: TGCGCCAGCAGCGTCAACGCGGGAGCCTACGAGCAGTACTTC. Its protein product is CASSVNAGAYEQYF.